What follows are 22 T cell receptor beta chains derived from one specimen sequenced in a study of cytomegalovirus exposure and HLA in healthy donors. PCR involved 60 Vbeta and 13 Jbeta primers. Only in-frame clones appear in the TCRdb table, and some are missing; sequencing was by immunoSEQ multiplex PCR. The data show more than 110,000 clones, 70% to 85% seen once. Sequences were obtained from PBMCs. Source of these receptors: a man aged 40-49 years in good health and CMV-seropositive.

The V call is TRBV25-1, the J call TRBJ1-2, with D possibly being TRBD1 (6 bases). Germline V gene data show CDR1 as MGHDK and CDR2 as SYGVNS. Trimming took 6 bases from V and 6 from J, leaving 23 bases between them. The CDR3 contains 16 residues. The CDR3 nucleotides read TGTGCCAGCAGCTCGATTGTAACGGGGGGCGCAGATGGCTACACCTTC. Its protein is CASSSIVTGGADGYTF.

This clone was seen more than once but under ten times. V gene TRBV7-9 combines with J gene TRBJ2-2, with TRBD1 identical over 9 bases. V trimming: 7 bases; J trimming: 4 bases; junction bases outside the gene matches: 10. Germline assignment: CDR1 SEHNR and CDR2 FQNEAQ (reference sequence). The CDR3 extends over 16 amino acids. CDR3 nucleotides: TGTGCCAGCAACGAGGGGACAGGGCCGGGCACCGGGGAGCTGTTTTTT. This encodes CASNEGTGPGTGELFF.

The chain has TRBV7-9 and TRBJ1-1; 11 bases match TRBD1. Per the germline V gene, CDR1 is SEHNR and CDR2 is FQNEAQ (reference sequence). V shed 5 bases, J shed 5 bases, and the junction held 10 bases outside the gene matches. There are 16 residues in the CDR3. In nucleotides, the CDR3 is TGTGCCAGCAGCCCGCGATTGGGGACAGGGGGTACTGAAGCTTTCTTT. Translation: CASSPRLGTGGTEAFF.

The chain carries TRBV19 and TRBJ2-1; TRBD2 matches at 10 bases. Germline CDR1 reads LNHDA; CDR2 reads SQIVND (reference sequence). The junction had 11 bases not matched to a gene; V was cut back by 8 bases and J by 7 bases. The CDR3 runs to 15 residues. The CDR3 nucleotides are TGTGCCAGTCTCCCAGCGGGAGGGCCGGTGAATGAGCAGTTCTTC. This codes for CASLPAGGPVNEQFF. The full variable domain, with the rest looked up from reference TRBV19 and TRBJ2-1, is DGGITQSPKYLFRKEGQNVTLSCEQNLNHDAMYWYRQDPGQGLRLIYYSQIVNDFQKGDIAEGYSVSREKKESFPLTVTSAQKNPTAFYLCASLPAGGPVNEQFFGPGTRLTVL.

Regarding this clone: One junction end does not reproduce the germline sequence, and a read error may be involved. The chain joins TRBV7-7 to TRBJ2-2, with D tentatively TRBD1 (5 bases). This CDR3 is built from 15 residues. In germline, CDR1 is SSHAT, CDR2 FNYEAQ (reference sequence). In DNA, the CDR3 is TGTGCTAGCACCATCTATCAGGGAAGGACCGGGGAGCTGTTTTTT. Amino acid sequence: CASTIYQGRTGELFF. Filled out from reference TRBV7-7 and TRBJ2-2, the complete variable domain reads GAGVSQSPRYKVTKRGQDVTLRCDPISSHATLYWYQQALGQGPEFLTYFNYEAQPDKSGLPSDRFSAERPEGSISTLTIQRTEQRDSAMYRCASTIYQGRTGELFFGEGSRLTVL.

Only one count was recorded for this clone. This chain joins TRBV25-1 and TRBJ1-4, with no clear D. V lost 3 bases and J 4 bases, leaving 9 bases between the germline ends. The CDR3 length is 14 residues. The germline gives CDR1 MGHDK, CDR2 SYGVNS. CDR3 loop: CASSDRGYNEKLFF. CDR3 nucleotides: TGTGCCAGCAGTGATCGGGGATATAATGAAAAACTGTTTTTT.

This clone was seen a handful of times. The V call is TRBV7-9, the J call TRBJ1-1; 9 bases are a match to TRBD1. The V and J ends lost 5 bases and 4 bases, in that order; junction bases with no gene match: 14. Germline lookup yields CDR1 SEHNR and CDR2 FQNEAQ (reference sequence). The CDR3 consists of 17 residues. The CDR3 DNA reads as TGTGCCAGCAGCCAGATGACAGGGGGAGGCCTAGGCACTGAAGCTTTCTTT. Its translation is CASSQMTGGGLGTEAFF.

The rearrangement links TRBV9 to TRBJ1-2; 7 bases are shared with TRBD1. The V segment lost 2 bases and the J segment 6 bases; nucleotides outside the gene matches: 10. Per the germline V gene, CDR1 is SGDLS and CDR2 is YYNGEE. CDR3 length: 15 amino acids. The CDR3 here is CASSVAPTGNNGYTF. The CDR3 DNA reads TGTGCCAGCAGCGTCGCGCCGACAGGGAATAATGGCTACACCTTC. Filled out from reference TRBV9 and TRBJ1-2, the complete variable domain reads DSGVTQTPKHLITATGQRVTLRCSPRSGDLSVYWYQQSLDQGLQFLIQYYNGEERAKGNILERFSAQQFPDLHSELNLSSLELGDSALYFCASSVAPTGNNGYTFGSGTRLTVV.

The rearrangement links TRBV6-5 to TRBJ1-1; no reliable D call. CDR3 size: 13 residues. V shed 8 bases and J shed 5 bases, with 15 bases lying between them. CDR1 and CDR2 (germline): MNHEY, SVGAGI. The CDR3 spells CASGSLGRTEAFF. As DNA, the CDR3 is TGTGCCAGCGGGAGTCTAGGGAGGACTGAAGCTTTCTTT.

Only a few counts were recorded for this clone. The CDR3 bases are TGTGCCATAATGGAAGGACAGGGGTCTGGCTACACCTTC. Protein sequence: CAIMEGQGSGYTF. The V call is TRBV10-3, the J call TRBJ1-2; TRBD1 matches at 9 bases. Germline V gene lookup returns CDR1 ENHRY and CDR2 SYGVKD. The ends lost 9 bases at V and 7 bases at J; junction bases unmatched: 9. CDR3 length equals 13 residues.

This rearrangement joins TRBV7-9 to TRBJ1-3; D is perhaps TRBD1 (5 bases). The CDR3 length is 17 residues. The V and J ends lost 5 bases and 0 bases respectively, with 17 bases between them. Germline CDR1 is SEHNR and CDR2 is FQNEAQ (reference sequence). CDR3 in amino acids: CASSPLGRASSGNTIYF. The DNA of the CDR3 is TGTGCCAGCAGCCCTCTCGGCAGGGCTAGCTCTGGAAACACCATATATTTT.

By share, this clone ranks as medium-sized. This chain connects TRBV19 to TRBJ2-7; D unresolved. The V gene's germline CDR1 is LNHDA and CDR2 SQIVND (reference sequence). The CDR3 is 14 amino acids. V was trimmed by 1 base and J by 5 bases, leaving 12 bases between them. The CDR3 loop is CASSIGGVRHEQYF. The CDR3 DNA sequence: TGTGCCAGTAGTATAGGAGGAGTCCGCCACGAGCAGTACTTC.

The chain uses TRBV7-9 and TRBJ2-7, with TRBD1 matching 7 bases. From germline, CDR1 is SEHNR and CDR2 FQNEAQ (reference sequence). Trimming at V came to 4 bases and at J to 11 bases, leaving 8 bases not matched to a gene. This CDR3 contains 12 residues. The chain's CDR3 is CASSSTDREKYF. DNA for the CDR3: TGTGCCAGCAGCTCGACAGACAGGGAGAAGTACTTC.

CDR3 sequence: CSVDRGKGTEAFF. The CDR3 bases are TGCAGCGTGGACAGGGGAAAAGGGACTGAAGCTTTCTTT. The chain uses TRBV29-1 and TRBJ1-1, with 9 bases lining up with TRBD1. The length of the CDR3 is 13 residues. Per germline, CDR1 SQVTM and CDR2 ANQGSEA. After removal of 6 bases from V and 5 bases from J, the junction contained 7 bases not matched to a gene.

The rearrangement joins TRBV10-3 to TRBJ2-7, with TRBD1 matching 7 bases. The CDR3 totals 13 residues. V dropped 9 bases and J dropped 5; count of bases not matched to a gene: 10. Germline values: CDR1 ENHRY, CDR2 SYGVKD. DNA for the CDR3: TGTGCCATTCTATCCGGGACAGAAAACGAGCAGTACTTC. It translates to CAILSGTENEQYF.

The rearrangement links TRBV27 to TRBJ2-7; TRBD2 matches 8 bases. V was pared by 3 bases and J by 7 bases, with 8 bases of the junction left unmatched. CDR3 length equals 14 residues. CDR1 and CDR2 from the germline V gene are MNHEY and SMNVEV (reference sequence). CDR3 nucleotide sequence: TGTGCCAGCAGTTTCGGCGGGAGGAGAGGTGAGCAGTACTTC. Its translation: CASSFGGRRGEQYF.

This CDR3 is CASSRDRGYEQYF. CDR3 DNA sequence: TGTGCCAGCAGTCGGGACAGGGGATACGAGCAGTACTTC. The chain joins TRBV6-5 to TRBJ2-5, with TRBD1 matching over 10 bases. With the DNA end fitting TRBJ2-7 better, the J assignment may be wrong. CDR1 and CDR2 from the germline V gene are MNHEY and SVGAGI. This CDR3 has 13 residues.

The chain carries TRBV9 and TRBJ2-2; 12 bases agree with TRBD2. The CDR3 totals 16 residues. V trimming: 1 base; J trimming: 4 bases; junction bases outside the gene matches: 2. CDR1 and CDR2 from the germline V gene are SGDLS and YYNGEE. The DNA of the CDR3 is TGTGCCAGCAGCGTAAGACTAGCGGGAGTCACCGGGGAGCTGTTTTTT. Its translation is CASSVRLAGVTGELFF. Full variable domain (missing parts from reference TRBV9 and TRBJ2-2): DSGVTQTPKHLITATGQRVTLRCSPRSGDLSVYWYQQSLDQGLQFLIQYYNGEERAKGNILERFSAQQFPDLHSELNLSSLELGDSALYFCASSVRLAGVTGELFFGEGSRLTVL.

This clone was found a few times. This chain connects TRBV5-4 to TRBJ2-3; D ambiguous. V was shortened by 0 bases and J by 2 bases, with 7 bases between the two germline ends. The CDR3 extends over 14 amino acids. From germline, CDR1 is SGHNT and CDR2 YYREEE (reference sequence). The CDR3 reads CASSLEQPTDTQYF. The DNA for the CDR3 is TGTGCCAGCAGCTTGGAACAGCCCACAGATACGCAGTATTTT.

The chain recombines TRBV11-3 with TRBJ2-7; TRBD2 aligns across 7 bases. V shed 1 base and J 6 bases; nucleotides not matched to a gene: 6. The CDR3 runs to 14 residues. Germline V gene sequence: CDR1 SGHNT, CDR2 YENEEA. The DNA of the CDR3 is TGTGCCAGCAGCTTAGGCGGGAGTTTCGGCGAGCAGTACTTC. Protein: CASSLGGSFGEQYF.

The chain joins TRBV7-9 to TRBJ2-1, with D unresolved. The V gene's germline CDR1 is SEHNR and CDR2 FQNEAQ (reference sequence). This CDR3 comprises 12 residues. Trimming removed 7 bases from V and 10 bases from J, with 14 bases in between. CDR3 DNA: TGTGCCAGCACCGTTCGCGATCGCGAGCAGTTCTTC. It encodes CASTVRDREQFF.

The chain has TRBV11-3 and TRBJ2-1; D may be TRBD2 (6 bases). In germline, CDR1 is SGHNT, CDR2 YENEEA. Trimming shortened V by 5 bases and J by 0 bases, and 11 bases separated the two germline ends. The CDR3 sequence is 15 residues long. CDR3 amino acids: CASSMMTSSYNEQFF. Written as DNA, the CDR3 is TGTGCCAGCAGCATGATGACTAGCTCCTACAATGAGCAGTTCTTC. Variable domain in full (rest from reference TRBV11-3 and TRBJ2-1): EAGVVQSPRYKIIEKKQPVAFWCNPISGHNTLYWYLQNLGQGPELLIRYENEEAVDDSQLPKDRFSAERLKGVDSTLKIQPAELGDSAVYLCASSMMTSSYNEQFFGPGTRLTVL.